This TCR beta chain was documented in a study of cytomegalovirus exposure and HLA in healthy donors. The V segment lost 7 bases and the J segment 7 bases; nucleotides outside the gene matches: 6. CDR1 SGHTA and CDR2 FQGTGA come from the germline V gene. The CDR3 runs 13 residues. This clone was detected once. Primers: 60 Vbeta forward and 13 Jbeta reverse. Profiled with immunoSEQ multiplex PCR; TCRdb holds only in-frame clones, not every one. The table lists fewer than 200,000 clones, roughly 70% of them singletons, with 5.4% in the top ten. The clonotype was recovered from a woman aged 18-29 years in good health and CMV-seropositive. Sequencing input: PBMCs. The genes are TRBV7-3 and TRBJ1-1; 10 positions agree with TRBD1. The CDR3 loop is CASMGDRGDEAFF. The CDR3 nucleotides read TGTGCCAGCATGGGGGACAGGGGAGATGAAGCTTTCTTT.